Shown below are 25 T cell receptor beta chains from a single sample sequenced in a study of memory CD4+ T cells and cytomegalovirus serostatus. Produced via immunoSEQ multiplex PCR; TCRdb's table is partial and in-frame only. The sample shows more than 35,000 clones, around 80% of them seen only once. Single viable CD3+CD4+CD8-CD45RO+ cells were sorted as the memory CD4+ T cells. Material for sequencing was memory CD4+ T cells from blood. Receptors originate from an adult in good health and CMV-seropositive.

The V and J genes are TRBV7-3 and TRBJ1-1, with 7 bases lining up with TRBD1. The CDR3 is 15 amino acids. The junction had 9 bases not matched to a gene; V was cut back by 5 bases and J by 3 bases. From germline, CDR1 is SGHTA and CDR2 FQGTGA. The CDR3 DNA reads as TGTGCCAGCAGCCAGACCGGGACAGCCCACACTGAAGCTTTCTTT. Its translation is CASSQTGTAHTEAFF. The full variable domain, completed using reference TRBV7-3 and TRBJ1-1, is GAGVSQTPSNKVTEKGKYVELRCDPISGHTALYWYRQSLGQGPEFLIYFQGTGAADDSGLPNDRFFAVRPEGSVSTLKIQRTERGDSAVYLCASSQTGTAHTEAFFGQGTRLTVV.

The chain couples TRBV4-3 to TRBJ1-2; TRBD1 might be the D (5 bases). V lost 3 bases and J lost 0, with 17 bases in between. This CDR3 contains 17 residues. Germline loops: CDR1 LGHNA, CDR2 YSLEER. The CDR3 spells CASSHIAPGRSNYGYTF. The CDR3 DNA is TGCGCCAGCAGCCACATAGCTCCGGGACGCTCTAACTATGGCTACACCTTC.

The chain has TRBV2 and TRBJ1-1; 11 bases are a match to TRBD1. The junction had 7 bases not matched to a gene; V was cut back by 7 bases and J by 0 bases. From germline, CDR1 is SNHLY and CDR2 FYNNEI. The CDR3 runs 16 residues. For the CDR3, the DNA is TGTGCCAGCAAGACCGGACAGGGGGCGGTGAACACTGAAGCTTTCTTT. Translation: CASKTGQGAVNTEAFF. The complete variable domain, with remaining parts taken from reference TRBV2 and TRBJ1-1, reads EPEVTQTPSHQVTQMGQEVILRCVPISNHLYFYWYRQILGQKVEFLVSFYNNEISEKSEIFDDQFSVERPDGSNFTLKIRSTKLEDSAMYFCASKTGQGAVNTEAFFGQGTRLTVV.

The chain links TRBV7-2 to TRBJ2-3; 8 positions agree with TRBD1. V dropped 1 base and J dropped 4; count of bases not matched to a gene: 1. CDR3 length equals 14 residues. Germline loops: CDR1 SGHTA, CDR2 FQGNSA. CDR3 DNA sequence: TGTGCCAGCAGCTTAGACAGGGGGTCAGATACGCAGTATTTT. This codes for CASSLDRGSDTQYF. Drawing the rest from reference TRBV7-2 and TRBJ2-3, the complete variable domain is GAGVSQSPSNKVTEKGKDVELRCDPISGHTALYWYRQSLGQGLEFLIYFQGNSAPDKSGLPSDRFSAERTGGSVSTLTIQRTQQEDSAVYLCASSLDRGSDTQYFGPGTRLTVL.

J is TRBJ2-1 and V is TRBV28; 7 nucleotides match TRBD2. The J segment lost 7 bases and the V segment lost 6 bases, leaving 12 bases of the junction unmatched. Germline V CDR1 and CDR2: MDHEN, SYDVKM. There are 15 residues in the CDR3. The CDR3 spells CASSTSSGTLNEQFF. In DNA, the CDR3 is TGTGCCAGCAGCACCTCAAGCGGGACCCTTAATGAGCAGTTCTTC.

This clone is termed medium-sized. The chain has TRBV7-9 and TRBJ2-7; 9 bases match TRBD1. Germline CDR1 and CDR2: SEHNR and FQNEAQ (reference sequence). The CDR3 runs 15 residues. V gave up 4 bases and J gave up 3 bases; unmatched junction bases: 7. The CDR3 loop is CASSYPGQGYYEQYF. In nucleotides, the CDR3 is TGTGCCAGCAGCTACCCGGGACAGGGTTACTACGAGCAGTACTTC. Full variable domain (rest looked up from reference TRBV7-9 and TRBJ2-7): DTGVSQNPRHKITKRGQNVTFRCDPISEHNRLYWYRQTLGQGPEFLTYFQNEAQLEKSRLLSDRFSAERPKGSFSTLEIQRTEQGDSAMYLCASSYPGQGYYEQYFGPGTRLTVT.

The chain employs TRBV7-2 and TRBJ2-1; weak D call: TRBD2 (6 bases). Looked up from germline, CDR1 is SGHTA and CDR2 is FQGNSA. The V and J ends lost 3 bases and 7 bases respectively, with 13 bases between them. The CDR3 extends over 14 amino acids. CDR3 in DNA: TGTGCCAGCAGCTTGGGGCGGGGTCTGAATGAGCAGTTCTTC. Translating it yields CASSLGRGLNEQFF.

This clone was seen once. J is TRBJ2-2 and V is TRBV29-1, with TRBD1 matching 10 bases. The CDR3 extends over 16 amino acids. CDR1 SQVTM and CDR2 ANQGSEA come from the germline V gene. The DNA of the CDR3 is TGCAGTGCCGGGACAGGGGCCTCCCTTCGCACCGGGGAGCTGTTTTTT. Encoded protein: CSAGTGASLRTGELFF.

The V and J genes are TRBV18 and TRBJ1-1, with D unresolved. The germline CDR1 and CDR2 sequences are KGHSH and LQKENI. The V end lost 4 bases, the J end lost 1 base, and 13 bases lay between the germline ends. This CDR3 is built from 15 residues. The CDR3 sequence is CASSLTFSENTEAFF. The CDR3 DNA follows: TGTGCCAGCTCACTGACATTCTCGGAGAACACTGAAGCTTTCTTT. Full variable domain (remainder filled in from reference TRBV18 and TRBJ1-1): NAGVMQNPRHLVRRRGQEARLRCSPMKGHSHVYWYRQLPEEGLKFMVYLQKENIIDESGMPKERFSAEFPKEGPSILRIQQVVRGDSAAYFCASSLTFSENTEAFFGQGTRLTVV.

A word on this clone: This sample also contains other DNA sequences that code for the same CDR3. The chain has TRBV4-1 and TRBJ1-2; D remains ambiguous. This CDR3 spans 14 amino acids. V was clipped by 1 base and J by 2 bases, with 8 bases between them. Per the germline V gene, CDR1 is MGHRA and CDR2 is YSYEKL. The chain's CDR3 is CASSQGLRNYGYTF. The DNA for the CDR3 is TGCGCCAGCAGCCAAGGACTGAGGAACTATGGCTACACCTTC.

The chain uses TRBV6-4 and TRBJ1-6; no reliable D call. The CDR3 runs to 14 residues. Trimming left V 3 bases short and J 4 bases short, with 7 bases between. Germline V gene lookup returns CDR1 MRHNA and CDR2 SNTAGT. The CDR3 sequence is CASSETDYNSPLHF. CDR3 nucleotides: TGTGCCAGCAGTGAGACGGATTATAATTCACCCCTCCACTTT.

The table lists this clone with a few counts. The chain uses TRBV5-1 and TRBJ1-1; tentatively, D is TRBD1 (5 bases). Germline CDR1 reads SGHRS; CDR2 reads YFSETQ. The CDR3 is made up of 15 amino acids. The V end was cut by 0 bases, the J end by 2 bases, with 11 bases between. This chain's CDR3 is CASSLEWGRNTEAFF. CDR3 DNA sequence: TGCGCCAGCAGCTTGGAATGGGGCAGAAACACTGAAGCTTTCTTT.

The chain links TRBV6-1 to TRBJ1-5; maybe TRBD1 (5 bases). In germline, CDR1 is MNHNS, CDR2 SASEGT. V was clipped by 7 bases and J by 5 bases, with 15 bases between them. The CDR3 is 14 amino acids. In DNA form, the CDR3 reads TGTGCCAGCAACCGTGGGGGTTCGGATCAGCCCCAGCATTTT. As protein: CASNRGGSDQPQHF.

DNA of the CDR3: TGTGCCAGCAGTCCCGACGGAGGTTTTAGCAATCAGCCCCAGCATTTT. Its translation is CASSPDGGFSNQPQHF. The J gene is TRBJ1-5, the V gene TRBV2; D call uncertain. The CDR3 is 16 amino acids. V dropped 5 bases and J dropped 0 bases, with 14 bases sitting between them. CDR1 and CDR2 (germline): SNHLY, FYNNEI.

In nucleotides, the CDR3 is TGCGCCAGCAGCCAAGATCGCACGGCTCTTGGGTTGTACTTC. The encoded protein is CASSQDRTALGLYF. V and J are TRBV4-3 and TRBJ2-5; the D is unclear. V lost 0 bases to trimming and J lost 13 bases, with 18 bases between them. CDR3 size: 14 residues. Germline lookup yields CDR1 LGHNA and CDR2 YSLEER.

This chain uses TRBV6-1 with TRBJ2-1, with 10 nucleotides matching TRBD2. Germline assignment: CDR1 MNHNS and CDR2 SASEGT. The CDR3 has 15 amino acids. Trimming cost V 4 bases and J 4 bases; bases outside gene matches: 4. The CDR3: CASSATSGEYNEQFF. CDR3 DNA: TGTGCCAGCAGTGCAACTAGCGGGGAATACAATGAGCAGTTCTTC.

The V gene is TRBV28, the J gene TRBJ2-1; 10 positions agree with TRBD2. The CDR3 sequence is 15 residues long. Germline V gene sequence: CDR1 MDHEN, CDR2 SYDVKM. V trimming: 5 bases; J trimming: 4 bases; junction bases outside the gene matches: 5. CDR3 nucleotides: TGTGCCAGCAGTGCTAGCGGGAGTGGGTACAATGAGCAGTTCTTC. It encodes CASSASGSGYNEQFF.

The chain employs TRBV14 and TRBJ1-2; D unresolved. Germline V gene lookup returns CDR1 SGHDN and CDR2 FVKESK. This CDR3 has 13 amino acids. Trimming left V 2 bases short and J 8 bases short, with 12 bases between. As DNA, the CDR3 is TGTGCCAGCAGCCAATTAGAGGGAGGCGGCTACACCTTC. As protein: CASSQLEGGGYTF.

The chain recombines TRBV7-9 with TRBJ2-2; perhaps TRBD2 as D (5 bases). Trimming pared 5 bases from V and 3 bases from J, leaving 13 bases between. The CDR3 runs to 15 residues. Germline V gene lookup returns CDR1 SEHNR and CDR2 FQNEAQ (reference sequence). As DNA, the CDR3 is TGTGCCAGCAGCCGGCCGGGGTCGGACACCGGGGAGCTGTTTTTT. Translated, it gives CASSRPGSDTGELFF.

The chain has TRBV28 and TRBJ2-5; weak D call: TRBD2 (5 bases). The V end was cut by 3 bases, the J end by 4 bases, with 12 bases between. The germline gives CDR1 MDHEN, CDR2 SYDVKM. This CDR3 is 14 amino acids long. The chain's CDR3 is CASSLVSRGETQYF. The CDR3 DNA is TGTGCCAGCAGTTTGGTCAGCCGGGGAGAGACCCAGTACTTC.

The chain links TRBV19 to TRBJ2-2; D is undetermined. The CDR3 length is 13 residues. V gave up 7 bases and J gave up 1 base, with 7 bases separating them. Germline values: CDR1 LNHDA, CDR2 SQIVND (reference sequence). The CDR3 is CASIDWNTGELFF. The CDR3, as DNA: TGTGCCAGTATCGACTGGAACACCGGGGAGCTGTTTTTT.

This clone was seen a handful of times. The chain joins TRBV14 to TRBJ1-5; 7 bases line up with TRBD1. Unmatched junction bases numbered 4, after V lost 3 bases and J lost 5 bases. The CDR3 covers 14 residues. Germline assignment: CDR1 SGHDN and CDR2 FVKESK. The CDR3 loop is CASSQDRLYQPQHF. In nucleotides, the CDR3 is TGTGCCAGCAGCCAGGACAGGTTGTATCAGCCCCAGCATTTT.

The rearrangement links TRBV7-2 to TRBJ2-5, with 9 bases aligning to TRBD2. The CDR3 spans 15 residues. V lost 4 bases, J lost 5 bases, and 8 bases stayed unmatched. From germline, CDR1 is SGHTA and CDR2 FQGNSA. Written as DNA, the CDR3 is TGTGCCAGCAGCTCGGGACTAGCAAAGGGGGAGACCCAGTACTTC. Translated, it gives CASSSGLAKGETQYF.

This chain links TRBV25-1 with TRBJ2-5; TRBD1 might be the D (6 bases). Germline CDR1 and CDR2: MGHDK and SYGVNS. V lost 3 bases and J 0 bases, leaving 11 bases between the germline ends. This CDR3 contains 15 residues. Here the CDR3 reads CASSDFTGYQETQYF. The DNA for the CDR3 is TGTGCCAGCAGTGACTTTACAGGGTACCAAGAGACCCAGTACTTC. Looking up the rest from reference TRBV25-1 and TRBJ2-5 gives the full variable domain: EADIYQTPRYLVIGTGKKITLECSQTMGHDKMYWYQQDPGMELHLIHYSYGVNSTEKGDLSSESTVSRIRTEHFPLTLESARPSHTSQYLCASSDFTGYQETQYFGPGTRLLVL.

The genes are TRBV14 and TRBJ1-1; maybe TRBD1 (5 bases). The CDR3 contains 12 residues. Germline V gene sequence: CDR1 SGHDN, CDR2 FVKESK. Trimming cost V 5 bases and J 10 bases, with 14 bases left between them. In DNA, the CDR3 is TGTGCCAGCAGCAATCAGGGTTACTCAGCTTTCTTT. It codes for CASSNQGYSAFF.